The present entry profiles one T cell receptor (beta chain) with its context. Antigen specificity is unknown. The data stem from a study of T cell responses to AZD1222 COVID-19 vaccine. Per germline, CDR1 MNHNY and CDR2 SVGAGI (reference sequence). The CDR3 is 16 residues long. Unmatched junction bases numbered 12, after V lost 6 bases and J lost 8 bases. TCRdb keeps only in-frame clones here, not all; method: immunoSEQ multiplex PCR. This table has 150,000 to 200,000 clones, about 92% appearing once. Study results and caveats: After two AZD1222 doses, spike-specific TCR breadth and depth rose versus day 0.

The V and J genes are TRBV6-6 and TRBJ1-6; 8 bases align to TRBD1. The sequencing used peripheral blood, collected 28 days after the second AZD1222 dose. This TCR was recovered from an adult who received the AZD1222 COVID-19 vaccine. CDR3 sequence: CASRPTGTGIHSPLHF. The DNA for the CDR3 is TGTGCCAGCAGACCAACTGGGACAGGCATACATTCACCCCTCCACTTT.